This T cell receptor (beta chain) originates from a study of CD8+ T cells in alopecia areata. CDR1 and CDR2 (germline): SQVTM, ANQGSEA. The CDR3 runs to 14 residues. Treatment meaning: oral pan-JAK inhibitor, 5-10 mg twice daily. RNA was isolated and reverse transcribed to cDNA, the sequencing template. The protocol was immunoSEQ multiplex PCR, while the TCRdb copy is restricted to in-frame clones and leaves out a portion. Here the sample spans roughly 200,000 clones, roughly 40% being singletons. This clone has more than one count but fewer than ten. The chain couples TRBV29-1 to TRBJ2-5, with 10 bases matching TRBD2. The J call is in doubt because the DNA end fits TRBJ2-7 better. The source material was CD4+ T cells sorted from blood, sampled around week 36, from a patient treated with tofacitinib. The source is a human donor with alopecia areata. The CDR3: CSVVGLAASYEQYF. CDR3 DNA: TGCAGCGTTGTAGGACTAGCGGCCTCCTACGAGCAGTACTTC.